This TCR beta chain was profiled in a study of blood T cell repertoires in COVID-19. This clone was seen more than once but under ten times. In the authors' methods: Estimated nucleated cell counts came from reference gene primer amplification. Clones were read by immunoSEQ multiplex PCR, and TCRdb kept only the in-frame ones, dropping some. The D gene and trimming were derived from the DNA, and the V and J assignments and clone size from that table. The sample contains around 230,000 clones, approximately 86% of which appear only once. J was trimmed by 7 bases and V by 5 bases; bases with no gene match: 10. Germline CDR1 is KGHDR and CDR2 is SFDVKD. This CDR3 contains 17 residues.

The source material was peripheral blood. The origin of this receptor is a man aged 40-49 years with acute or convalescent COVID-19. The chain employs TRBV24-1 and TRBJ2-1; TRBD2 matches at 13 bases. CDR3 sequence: CATSARPGLAGSNEQFF. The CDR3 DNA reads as TGTGCCACCAGTGCCAGACCGGGACTAGCGGGGTCAAATGAGCAGTTCTTC.